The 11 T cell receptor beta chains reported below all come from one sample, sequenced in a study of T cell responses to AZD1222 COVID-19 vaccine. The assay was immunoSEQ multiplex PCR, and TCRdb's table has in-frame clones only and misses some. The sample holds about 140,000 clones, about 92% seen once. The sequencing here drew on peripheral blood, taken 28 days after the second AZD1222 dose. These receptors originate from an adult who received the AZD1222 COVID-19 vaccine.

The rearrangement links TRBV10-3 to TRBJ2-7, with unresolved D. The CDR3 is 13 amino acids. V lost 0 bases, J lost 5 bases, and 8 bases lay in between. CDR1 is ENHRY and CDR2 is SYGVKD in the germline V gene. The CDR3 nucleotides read TGTGCCATCAGTGAGTCCCCAACCAACGAGCAGTACTTC. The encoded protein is CAISESPTNEQYF.

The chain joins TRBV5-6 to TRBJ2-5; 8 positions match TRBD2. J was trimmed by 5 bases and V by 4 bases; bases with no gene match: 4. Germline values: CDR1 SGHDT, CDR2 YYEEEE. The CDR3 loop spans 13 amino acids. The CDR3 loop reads CASSGSGMETQYF. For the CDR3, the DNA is TGTGCCAGCAGCGGTAGCGGGATGGAGACCCAGTACTTC.

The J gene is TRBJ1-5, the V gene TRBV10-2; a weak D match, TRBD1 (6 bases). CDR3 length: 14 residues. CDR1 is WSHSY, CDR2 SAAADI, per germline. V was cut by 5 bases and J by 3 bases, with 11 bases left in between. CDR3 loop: CASSLGQNNQPQHF. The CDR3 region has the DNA TGCGCCAGCAGTCTTGGACAGAACAATCAGCCCCAGCATTTT.

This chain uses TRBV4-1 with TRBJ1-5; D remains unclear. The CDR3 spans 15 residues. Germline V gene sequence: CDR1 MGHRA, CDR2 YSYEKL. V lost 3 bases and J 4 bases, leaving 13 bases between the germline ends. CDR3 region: CASSQDFGRNQPQHF. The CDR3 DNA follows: TGCGCCAGCAGCCAGGATTTCGGACGGAATCAGCCCCAGCATTTT.

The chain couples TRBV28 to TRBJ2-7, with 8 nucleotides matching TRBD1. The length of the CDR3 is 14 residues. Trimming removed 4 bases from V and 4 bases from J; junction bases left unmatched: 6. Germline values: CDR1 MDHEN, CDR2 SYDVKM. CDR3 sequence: CASSSGGASYEQYF. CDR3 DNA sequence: TGTGCCAGCAGTTCAGGGGGCGCGAGTTACGAGCAGTACTTC.

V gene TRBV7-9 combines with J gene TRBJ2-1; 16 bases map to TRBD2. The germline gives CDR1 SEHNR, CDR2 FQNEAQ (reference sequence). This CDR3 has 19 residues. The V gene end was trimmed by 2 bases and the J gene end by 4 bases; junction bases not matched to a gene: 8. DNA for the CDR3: TGTGCCAGCAGCTTAATACCGGGACTAGCGGGAGGGGGATACAATGAGCAGTTCTTC. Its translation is CASSLIPGLAGGGYNEQFF.

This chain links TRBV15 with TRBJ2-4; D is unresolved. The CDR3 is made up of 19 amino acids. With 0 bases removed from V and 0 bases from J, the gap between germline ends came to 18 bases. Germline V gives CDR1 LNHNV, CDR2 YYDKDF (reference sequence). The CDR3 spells CATSRDGASLPLAKNIQYF. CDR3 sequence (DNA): TGTGCCACCAGCAGAGATGGTGCTTCCCTTCCTTTAGCCAAAAACATTCAGTACTTC. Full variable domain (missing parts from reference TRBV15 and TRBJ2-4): DAMVIQNPRYQVTQFGKPVTLSCSQTLNHNVMYWYQQKSSQAPKLLFHYYDKDFNNEADTPDNFQSRRPNTSFCFLDIRSPGLGDTAMYLCATSRDGASLPLAKNIQYFGAGTRLSVL.

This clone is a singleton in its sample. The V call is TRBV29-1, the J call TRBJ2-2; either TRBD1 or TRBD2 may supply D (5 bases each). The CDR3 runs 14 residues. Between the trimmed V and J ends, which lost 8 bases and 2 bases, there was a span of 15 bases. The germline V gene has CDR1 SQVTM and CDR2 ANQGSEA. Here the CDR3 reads CSSRDGSNTGELFF. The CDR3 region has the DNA TGCAGCTCCCGGGACGGGTCCAACACCGGGGAGCTGTTTTTT.

As DNA, the CDR3 is TGTGCCAGCAGCTTACGAAGGGGGGATAAGGAGCAGTACTTC. Translated, it gives CASSLRRGDKEQYF. The chain combines TRBV7-6 with TRBJ2-7, with D perhaps matching TRBD1 or TRBD2 (6 bases each). CDR3 length equals 14 residues. CDR1 is SGHVS, CDR2 FNYEAQ, per germline. The V and J ends lost 2 bases and 7 bases respectively, with 15 bases between them.

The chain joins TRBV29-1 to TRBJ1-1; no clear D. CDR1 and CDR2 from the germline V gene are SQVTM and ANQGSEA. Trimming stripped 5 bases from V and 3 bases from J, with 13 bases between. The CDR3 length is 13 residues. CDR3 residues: CSVLRVMDTEAFF. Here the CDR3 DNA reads TGCAGCGTTCTTCGCGTCATGGACACTGAAGCTTTCTTT. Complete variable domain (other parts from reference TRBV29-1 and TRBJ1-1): SAVISQKPSRDICQRGTSLTIQCQVDSQVTMMFWYRQQPGQSLTLIATANQGSEATYESGFVIDKFPISRPNLTFSTLTVSNMSPEDSSIYLCSVLRVMDTEAFFGQGTRLTVV.

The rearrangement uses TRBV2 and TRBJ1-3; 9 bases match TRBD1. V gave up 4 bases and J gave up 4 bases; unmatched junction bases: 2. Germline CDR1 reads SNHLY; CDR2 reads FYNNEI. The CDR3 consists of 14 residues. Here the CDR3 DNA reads TGTGCCAGCAGTGGGACAGGGGTCGGAAACACCATATATTTT. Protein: CASSGTGVGNTIYF.